This T cell receptor beta chain was retrieved from a study of beta chain features in type 1 diabetes. Study in general: Across all samples, about 100,000,000 sorted cells were examined. Study results and limitations: Shortening of TCRB CDR3s, moderate but significant, appeared in all four CD4+ subsets of Type 1 diabetes patients.

The table lists this clone with a few counts. No antigen is known for it. V dropped 7 bases and J dropped 0; count of bases not matched to a gene: 12. The CDR3 covers 16 residues. Germline values: CDR1 SQVTM, CDR2 ANQGSEA. Since all of the isolated RNA was reverse transcribed, expressed TCRB transcripts were what got sequenced. Profiled with immunoSEQ multiplex PCR; TCRdb holds only in-frame clones, not every one. Here the sample spans about 700,000 clones, around 15% being singletons. The sample consisted of naive CD4+ T cells from blood. The TCR sequence derives from a young man with type 1 diabetes. The V and J genes are TRBV29-1 and TRBJ2-3; 8 nucleotides align to TRBD1. The CDR3 sequence: CSGMATGTGSTDTQYF. Here the CDR3 DNA reads TGCAGCGGCATGGCAACCGGGACAGGAAGCACAGATACGCAGTATTTT.